This T cell receptor (beta chain) was documented in a study of vaccination and CD4 T cells after COVID-19. Study overall: Six males and four females, two of them Hispanic, were enrolled as convalescents. With a range of 35 to 161, the median interval from diagnosis to drawing post-COVID samples was 90 to 120 days.

The Oncomine TCR Beta short-read assay was applied to DNA of cultured CD4+ T cells. A single record per CDR3 protein comes from TCRdb applying MiXCR to the PCR reads. The table shows about 14,000 distinct CDR3 sequences, with roughly 37% occurring only once. Looked up from germline, CDR1 is SQVTM and CDR2 is ANQGSEA. Trimming removed 4 bases at V and 6 bases at J, with 18 bases between. This CDR3 contains 14 residues. This clonotype was counted only a few times. What it binds is not known. The treatment denotes: approximately nine-day PBMC culture with coronavirus spike peptide pools or control peptides (ViraFEST assay).

The sequence was obtained from a human donor who had recovered from COVID-19. Sequencing was done on a sample of CD4+ T cells from blood, cultured in vitro. The chain is built from TRBV29-1 and TRBJ1-2; D might be TRBD1 (5 bases). The chain's CDR3 is CSVVGRGGLDGYTF. The CDR3 nucleotides read TGCAGCGTTGTAGGGAGGGGCGGTTTGGATGGCTACACCTTC.